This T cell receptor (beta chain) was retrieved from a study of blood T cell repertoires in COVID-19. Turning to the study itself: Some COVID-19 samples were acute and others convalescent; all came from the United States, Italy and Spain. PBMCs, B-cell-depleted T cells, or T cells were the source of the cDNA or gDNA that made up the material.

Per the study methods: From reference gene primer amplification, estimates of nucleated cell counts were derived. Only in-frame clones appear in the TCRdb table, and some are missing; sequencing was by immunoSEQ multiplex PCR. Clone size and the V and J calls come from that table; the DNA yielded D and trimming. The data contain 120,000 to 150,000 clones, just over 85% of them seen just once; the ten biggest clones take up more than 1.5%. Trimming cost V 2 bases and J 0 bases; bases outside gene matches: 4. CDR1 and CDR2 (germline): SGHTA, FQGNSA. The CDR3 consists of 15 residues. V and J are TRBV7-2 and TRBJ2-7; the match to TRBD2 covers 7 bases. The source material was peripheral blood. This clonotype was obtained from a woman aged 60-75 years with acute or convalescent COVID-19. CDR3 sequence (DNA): TGTGCCAGCAGCTTAAACCCGGGGGGCTCCTACGAGCAGTACTTC. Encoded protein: CASSLNPGGSYEQYF.